One and the same sample provided the 25 T cell receptor beta chains below, sequenced in a study of PD-1 blockade in classical Hodgkin lymphoma. After autologous stem cell transplantation all patients relapsed, and prior brentuximab vedotin exposure differed between cohorts. The table came from immunoSEQ multiplex PCR; TCRdb's copy has only in-frame clones and leaves some out. Altogether 13,000 to 15,000 clones are present, 80% to 90% being singletons, with the ten largest covering about 25%. Specimen: peripheral blood mononuclear cells (PBMCs), collected before the second cycle of nivolumab. The receptors were gathered from a human donor with classical Hodgkin lymphoma.

The chain links TRBV5-8 to TRBJ2-3; D uncertain. Germline CDR1 is SGHTS and CDR2 is YDEGEE. The V end lost 1 base, the J end lost 5 bases, and 5 bases lay between the germline ends. This CDR3 region has 12 residues. CDR3 sequence: CASSLMIDTQYF. The CDR3 DNA reads TGTGCCAGCAGCTTGATGATAGATACGCAGTATTTT.

The chain couples TRBV7-9 to TRBJ1-3, with D maybe TRBD1 (5 bases). In germline, CDR1 is SEHNR, CDR2 FQNEAQ (reference sequence). The V end lost 3 bases, the J end lost 5 bases, and 14 bases lay between the germline ends. The length of the CDR3 is 15 residues. This CDR3 reads CASSFPTRDRNTIYF. In nucleotides, the CDR3 is TGTGCCAGCAGCTTTCCGACTCGGGACCGAAACACCATATATTTT.

The J gene is TRBJ2-7, the V gene TRBV4-1, with D hard to call. V dropped 0 bases and J dropped 3 bases, with 12 bases sitting between them. The germline gives CDR1 MGHRA, CDR2 YSYEKL. This CDR3 region has 15 residues. The CDR3 bases are TGCGCCAGCAGCCAAGAGGGTAGCTTCCTCTACGAGCAGTACTTC. Translated: CASSQEGSFLYEQYF.

This clone appeared once. CDR3 bases: TGTGCCAGTAGTACCGACAGGGCCCCGAACACTGAAGCTTTCTTT. Translated, it gives CASSTDRAPNTEAFF. V usage is TRBV19 and J usage is TRBJ1-1, with TRBD1 matching over 7 bases. Per germline, CDR1 LNHDA and CDR2 SQIVND (reference sequence). V shed 4 bases, J shed 1 base, and the junction held 6 bases outside the gene matches. The CDR3 length is 15 residues.

A few counts support this clone. The genes are TRBV7-9 and TRBJ1-1, with D possibly matching TRBD1 (5 bases). Trimming pared 4 bases from V and 5 bases from J, leaving 20 bases between. The germline V gene encodes CDR1 SEHNR and CDR2 FQNEAQ (reference sequence). This CDR3 has 16 residues. The CDR3 spells CASSSDPGRGTTEAFF. As DNA, the CDR3 is TGTGCCAGCAGCTCGGATCCGGGACGGGGAACGACTGAAGCTTTCTTT.

The gene calls are TRBV28 and TRBJ1-2; 10 nucleotides agree with TRBD1. This CDR3 comprises 19 residues. The V gene's germline CDR1 is MDHEN and CDR2 SYDVKM. With V trimmed by 6 bases and J by 1 base, 17 bases remained unmatched. CDR3 in amino acids: CASSLTGVGQGSNNYGYTF. CDR3 nucleotide sequence: TGTGCCAGCAGCCTGACGGGGGTGGGACAGGGGAGCAATAACTATGGCTACACCTTC.

This clone was recorded a few times. The chain employs TRBV19 and TRBJ1-2, with D tentatively TRBD1 (5 bases). The germline CDR1 and CDR2 sequences are LNHDA and SQIVND (reference sequence). V lost 5 bases and J 4 bases, leaving 8 bases between the germline ends. The CDR3 spans 12 residues. CDR3 residues: CASSQGTYGYTF. The CDR3 DNA reads as TGTGCCAGTAGTCAGGGAACCTATGGCTACACCTTC.

The rearrangement joins TRBV6-5 to TRBJ2-7; D remains ambiguous. Trimming took 6 bases from V and 2 from J, leaving 5 bases between them. The germline V gene encodes CDR1 MNHEY and CDR2 SVGAGI. This CDR3 is built from 11 residues. CDR3 DNA: TGTGCCAGCAGAGGGACCTACGAGCAGTACTTC. Amino acids: CASRGTYEQYF.

V gene TRBV10-3 combines with J gene TRBJ1-1; 7 nucleotides match TRBD1. V was pared by 8 bases and J by 1 base, with 7 bases of the junction left unmatched. Germline CDR1 is ENHRY and CDR2 is SYGVKD. This CDR3 has 14 residues. The DNA for the CDR3 is TGTGCCATCGGTTCGAACAGGGGGAACACTGAAGCTTTCTTT. Amino acids: CAIGSNRGNTEAFF.

This clone occurred a few times. The rearrangement joins TRBV11-3 to TRBJ2-5; 7 positions agree with TRBD1. V lost 5 bases and J lost 0; bases outside the gene matches: 3. CDR3 size: 14 residues. The germline V gene has CDR1 SGHNT and CDR2 YENEEA. Here the CDR3 reads CASSPGQHQETQYF. Here the CDR3 DNA reads TGTGCCAGCAGCCCGGGACAGCACCAAGAGACCCAGTACTTC.

This rearrangement joins TRBV10-3 to TRBJ2-7; 7 nucleotides match TRBD1. J lost 1 base, V lost 8 bases, and 2 bases had no gene match. Germline values: CDR1 ENHRY, CDR2 SYGVKD. The CDR3 spans 12 residues. The CDR3 DNA reads as TGTGCCATCGGGACAGCTTCCTACGAGCAGTACTTC. The encoded protein is CAIGTASYEQYF.

The chain links TRBV5-1 to TRBJ1-1; D may be TRBD1 (5 bases). V was clipped by 0 bases and J by 7 bases, with 13 bases between them. Germline-derived CDR1 and CDR2 are SGHRS and YFSETQ. The CDR3 is 14 residues long. CDR3 bases: TGCGCCAGCAGCTTGGGGCAGGGAAATATTGAAGCTTTCTTT. Protein product: CASSLGQGNIEAFF. The variable domain in full, with the rest retrieved from reference TRBV5-1 and TRBJ1-1, is KAGVTQTPRYLIKTRGQQVTLSCSPISGHRSVSWYQQTPGQGLQFLFEYFSETQRNKGNFPGRFSGRQFSNSRSEMNVSTLELGDSALYLCASSLGQGNIEAFFGQGTRLTVV.

The chain has TRBV28 and TRBJ1-1; no clear D. V shed 5 bases and J shed 10 bases, with 11 bases lying between them. The germline V gene encodes CDR1 MDHEN and CDR2 SYDVKM. This CDR3 has 11 residues. The CDR3: CASSAPGGAFF. In DNA, the CDR3 is TGTGCCAGCAGTGCCCCTGGAGGAGCTTTCTTT. The whole variable domain, remainder taken from reference TRBV28 and TRBJ1-1, is DVKVTQSSRYLVKRTGEKVFLECVQDMDHENMFWYRQDPGLGLRLIYFSYDVKMKEKGDIPEGYSVSREKKERFSLILESASTNQTSMYLCASSAPGGAFFGQGTRLTVV.

The V call is TRBV7-2, the J call TRBJ2-1, with a tentative D call TRBD1 (6 bases). The V and J ends lost 2 bases and 10 bases respectively, with 9 bases between them. Germline CDR1 and CDR2: SGHTA and FQGNSA. The CDR3 extends over 12 amino acids. CDR3 in amino acids: CASSLQGFEQFF. CDR3 in DNA: TGTGCCAGCAGCTTACAGGGGTTCGAGCAGTTCTTC.

The chain couples TRBV2 to TRBJ2-2, with 7 bases aligning to TRBD1. Per germline, CDR1 SNHLY and CDR2 FYNNEI. This CDR3 is 18 amino acids long. V lost 3 bases, J lost 3 bases, and 13 bases stayed unmatched. CDR3 coding DNA: TGTGCCAGCAGTGATCGGAACCATGACAGGGTCTACACCGGGGAGCTGTTTTTT. This translates into CASSDRNHDRVYTGELFF. Full variable domain (outside the CDR3, taken from reference TRBV2 and TRBJ2-2): EPEVTQTPSHQVTQMGQEVILRCVPISNHLYFYWYRQILGQKVEFLVSFYNNEISEKSEIFDDQFSVERPDGSNFTLKIRSTKLEDSAMYFCASSDRNHDRVYTGELFFGEGSRLTVL.

The chain carries TRBV28 and TRBJ1-2; tentative D call: TRBD1 (5 bases). V gave up 7 bases and J gave up 1 base, with 19 bases separating them. Germline V gives CDR1 MDHEN, CDR2 SYDVKM. CDR3 length: 16 residues. CDR3 sequence reads: CASNLGTPDYNYGYTF. CDR3 coding DNA: TGTGCCAGCAACCTTGGGACTCCTGATTATAACTATGGCTACACCTTC.

This clone was picked up one time. CDR3 protein: CASSLAATNEKLFF. CDR3 sequence (DNA): TGTGCCAGCAGTTTAGCAGCAACTAATGAAAAACTGTTTTTT. The gene calls are TRBV27 and TRBJ1-4; no firm D call. V lost 2 bases and J 0 bases, leaving 4 bases between the germline ends. CDR3 length: 14 residues. Looked up from germline, CDR1 is MNHEY and CDR2 is SMNVEV (reference sequence).

The rearrangement uses TRBV23-1 and TRBJ1-1, with D possibly matching TRBD1 (5 bases). TRBV23-1 is designated an ORF whose function remains uncertain. The CDR3 loop spans 16 amino acids. Trimming took 4 bases from V and 3 from J, leaving 18 bases between them. The CDR3 loop is CASSPCGAQDHTEAFF. CDR3 DNA: TGCGCCAGCAGTCCTTGCGGGGCACAAGACCACACTGAAGCTTTCTTT.

The CDR3 DNA sequence: TGTGCCAGCAGCTTAAAGGTTCAGGGAACAGCCGGCTATAATTCACCCCTCCACTTT. This encodes CASSLKVQGTAGYNSPLHF. The chain joins TRBV7-2 to TRBJ1-6; D possibly corresponds to TRBD1 (5 bases). Germline lookup yields CDR1 SGHTA and CDR2 FQGNSA. Trimming left V 2 bases short and J 3 bases short, with 20 bases between. The CDR3 is made up of 19 amino acids. Full variable domain (remainder filled in from reference TRBV7-2 and TRBJ1-6): GAGVSQSPSNKVTEKGKDVELRCDPISGHTALYWYRQSLGQGLEFLIYFQGNSAPDKSGLPSDRFSAERTGGSVSTLTIQRTQQEDSAVYLCASSLKVQGTAGYNSPLHFGNGTRLTVT.

This clone has only one observation. The chain carries TRBV5-5 and TRBJ2-5, with 8 positions matching TRBD2. CDR1 is SGHKS, CDR2 YYEKEE, per germline (reference sequence). The CDR3 sequence is 13 residues long. V was pared by 3 bases and J by 5 bases, with 3 bases of the junction left unmatched. The CDR3 protein is CASSSTSVETQYF. CDR3 DNA: TGTGCCAGCAGCTCGACTAGCGTTGAGACCCAGTACTTC.

The chain joins TRBV10-1 to TRBJ1-1; TRBD1 matches at 7 bases. The germline V gene has CDR1 WNHNN and CDR2 SYGVQD (reference sequence). Trimming removed 0 bases from V and 1 base from J; junction bases left unmatched: 5. The CDR3 length is 16 residues. For the CDR3, the DNA is TGCGCCAGCAGTGAGTCGTACGGACAGGCGAACACTGAAGCTTTCTTT. Its protein is CASSESYGQANTEAFF.

The chain uses TRBV7-2 and TRBJ1-2; 9 nucleotides line up with TRBD1. CDR3 length equals 16 residues. Germline values: CDR1 SGHTA, CDR2 FQGNSA. V was clipped by 5 bases and J by 10 bases; unmatched bases: 17. The CDR3: CASSRRTGVLGVAYTF. For the CDR3, the DNA is TGTGCCAGCAGCCGTCGGACAGGGGTTCTCGGTGTAGCCTACACCTTC.

This rearrangement joins TRBV5-5 to TRBJ1-1, with a tentative D call TRBD1 (6 bases). Deletions cut 3 bases from V and 3 bases from J, with 15 bases between. The germline gives CDR1 SGHKS, CDR2 YYEKEE (reference sequence). CDR3 length: 15 residues. CDR3 DNA sequence: TGTGCCAGCAGCTCCAGGGGAACGGGGGACACTGAAGCTTTCTTT. As protein: CASSSRGTGDTEAFF.

This sequence joins TRBV7-9 and TRBJ2-2, with 7 bases aligning to TRBD1. CDR1 and CDR2 from the germline V gene are SEHNR and FQNEAQ (reference sequence). The CDR3 runs to 19 residues. V gave up 2 bases and J gave up 0 bases; unmatched junction bases: 12. Here the CDR3 reads CASSLSPQQGPANTGELFF. The CDR3 DNA sequence: TGTGCCAGCAGCTTATCCCCCCAACAGGGGCCGGCGAACACCGGGGAGCTGTTTTTT.

This chain connects TRBV29-1 to TRBJ1-1; 11 bases are shared with TRBD1. Germline V gives CDR1 SQVTM, CDR2 ANQGSEA. V trimming: 6 bases; J trimming: 4 bases; junction bases outside the gene matches: 4. This CDR3 is 13 amino acids long. The CDR3, as DNA: TGCAGCGTGAGGGACAGGGGGGGCACTGAAGCTTTCTTT. Its translation: CSVRDRGGTEAFF.